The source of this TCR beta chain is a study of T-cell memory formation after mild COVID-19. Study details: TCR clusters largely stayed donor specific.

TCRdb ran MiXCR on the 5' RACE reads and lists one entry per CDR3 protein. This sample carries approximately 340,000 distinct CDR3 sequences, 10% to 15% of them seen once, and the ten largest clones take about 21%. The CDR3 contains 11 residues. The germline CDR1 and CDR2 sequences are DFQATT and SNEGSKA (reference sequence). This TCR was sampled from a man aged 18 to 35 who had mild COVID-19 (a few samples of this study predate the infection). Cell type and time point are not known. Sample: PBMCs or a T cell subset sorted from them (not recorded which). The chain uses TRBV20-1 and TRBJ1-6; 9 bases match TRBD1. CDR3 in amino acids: CRGQGDSPLHF. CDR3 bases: TGCAGGGGACAGGGTGATTCACCCCTCCACTTT.